These 13 T cell receptor beta chains were all obtained from the same sample, sequenced in a study of cytomegalovirus exposure and HLA in healthy donors. 60 Vbeta and 13 Jbeta primers were used in PCR. Here immunoSEQ multiplex PCR was the method, and the copy in TCRdb shows in-frame clones only, minus some. This sample has 150,000 or so clones, with about four fifths found just once. The sequenced sample was PBMCs. These receptor sequences come from a male donor in good health and CMV-seropositive.

The V call is TRBV6-1, the J call TRBJ1-1; D is uncertain. Trimming left V 6 bases short and J 0 bases short, with 8 bases between. Germline V CDR1 and CDR2: MNHNS, SASEGT. The CDR3 runs to 13 residues. The CDR3 nucleotides are TGTGCCAGCAGCAGGCCCTTGAACACTGAAGCTTTCTTT. It translates to CASSRPLNTEAFF.

The rearrangement links TRBV27 to TRBJ1-2, with 8 bases lining up with TRBD1. There are 15 residues in the CDR3. Unmatched junction bases numbered 4, after V lost 0 bases and J lost 4 bases. Germline assignment: CDR1 MNHEY and CDR2 SMNVEV (reference sequence). Here the CDR3 DNA reads TGTGCCAGCAGTTTATCGTCAGGGGGCGGCTATGGCTACACCTTC. The encoded protein is CASSLSSGGGYGYTF.

The rearrangement uses TRBV28 and TRBJ2-7, with 8 bases lining up with TRBD1. CDR3 length: 12 amino acids. The junction had 5 bases not matched to a gene; V was cut back by 11 bases and J by 2 bases. The germline CDR1 and CDR2 sequences are MDHEN and SYDVKM. CDR3 coding DNA: TGTGCCCTTAGCAGGGGGCCCTACGAGCAGTACTTC. It codes for CALSRGPYEQYF.

The chain carries TRBV7-6 and TRBJ1-2, with 9 positions matching TRBD1. Trimming at V came to 1 base and at J to 7 bases, leaving 4 bases not matched to a gene. Germline values: CDR1 SGHVS, CDR2 FNYEAQ. This CDR3 contains 14 residues. The CDR3 DNA reads as TGTGCCAGCAGCTTAGACGGACAGGGGATTGGCTACACCTTC. Its protein is CASSLDGQGIGYTF.

The V gene is TRBV2, the J gene TRBJ1-5; D gene unclear. This CDR3 contains 15 residues. Trimming took off 6 bases at V and 5 bases at J, with 17 bases between the two ends. The germline V gene encodes CDR1 SNHLY and CDR2 FYNNEI. This chain's CDR3 is CASRENMIFDQPQHF. The DNA of the CDR3 is TGTGCCAGCAGGGAGAATATGATTTTCGATCAGCCCCAGCATTTT.

The rearrangement uses TRBV7-8 and TRBJ1-2; 9 bases align to TRBD1. With V trimmed by 7 bases and J by 7 bases, 10 bases remained unmatched. This CDR3 spans 14 amino acids. Germline V gene sequence: CDR1 SGHVS, CDR2 FQNEAQ. CDR3 DNA sequence: TGTGCCAGCACCCTAAGGACAGGGGACCCTGGCTACACCTTC. Its translation is CASTLRTGDPGYTF.

The genes are TRBV19 and TRBJ1-1; 11 bases fit TRBD1. The V gene's germline CDR1 is LNHDA and CDR2 SQIVND (reference sequence). The J segment lost 3 bases and the V segment lost 6 bases, leaving 12 bases of the junction unmatched. The CDR3 runs to 17 residues. The CDR3 is CASRGERTGGSDTEAFF. For the CDR3, the DNA is TGTGCCAGTAGAGGGGAAAGGACAGGGGGCTCGGACACTGAAGCTTTCTTT.

The chain carries TRBV6-9 and TRBJ2-7; TRBD2 matches 12 bases. Germline V lookup: CDR1 MNHGY, CDR2 SVAAGI. The CDR3 contains 19 residues. V was pared by 5 bases and J by 0 bases, with 14 bases of the junction left unmatched. The CDR3 is CASSDRRTSGRFSSYEQYF. CDR3 nucleotide sequence: TGTGCCAGCAGTGACCGAAGAACTAGCGGGAGGTTCAGCTCCTACGAGCAGTACTTC.

This clone was seen just once. The gene calls are TRBV10-3 and TRBJ2-5, with 13 nucleotides matching TRBD2. The V gene's germline CDR1 is ENHRY and CDR2 SYGVKD. The CDR3 contains 16 residues. V lost 4 bases and J lost 11; bases outside the gene matches: 13. The CDR3 DNA sequence: TGTGCCATCAGTGCGGTTGCCGGGACTAGCGGGACTAAGCAGTACTTC. Protein product: CAISAVAGTSGTKQYF.

V is TRBV27 and J is TRBJ1-1; D not resolved. V dropped 3 bases and J dropped 6 bases, with 11 bases sitting between them. Germline CDR1 is MNHEY and CDR2 is SMNVEV (reference sequence). The CDR3 totals 13 residues. Here the CDR3 DNA reads TGTGCCAGCAGTTTCAGAGGGCCCGCTGAAGCTTTCTTT. Translation gives CASSFRGPAEAFF.

V is TRBV27 and J is TRBJ1-1, with a possible D match to TRBD1 (6 bases). The CDR3 runs to 16 residues. The germline gives CDR1 MNHEY, CDR2 SMNVEV (reference sequence). V was cut by 1 base and J by 1 base, with 13 bases left in between. Here the CDR3 DNA reads TGTGCCAGCAGTTTATATCTAGGGGGGGAGAACACTGAAGCTTTCTTT. Translation: CASSLYLGGENTEAFF.

Only one count was recorded for this clone. CDR3 in amino acids: CASSSQDRDQPQHF. The CDR3 DNA reads TGTGCCAGCTCAAGCCAGGACAGAGATCAGCCCCAGCATTTT. V and J are TRBV18 and TRBJ1-5; perhaps TRBD1 as D (6 bases). Germline-derived CDR1 and CDR2 are KGHSH and LQKENI. V lost 5 bases and J 5 bases, leaving 13 bases between the germline ends. The CDR3 contains 14 residues.

The chain joins TRBV11-3 to TRBJ2-2, with D maybe TRBD2 (7 bases). V was clipped by 3 bases and J by 6 bases, with 17 bases between them. Germline values: CDR1 SGHNT, CDR2 YENEEA. The CDR3 runs to 16 residues. CDR3 sequence (DNA): TGTGCCAGCAGCTTTGGGAGGGGGTCGGTCGCCGGGGAGCTGTTTTTT. This encodes CASSFGRGSVAGELFF. The whole variable domain, remainder taken from reference TRBV11-3 and TRBJ2-2, is EAGVVQSPRYKIIEKKQPVAFWCNPISGHNTLYWYLQNLGQGPELLIRYENEEAVDDSQLPKDRFSAERLKGVDSTLKIQPAELGDSAVYLCASSFGRGSVAGELFFGEGSRLTVL.